The rows below give T cell receptor beta chains drawn from one sample of a study of identical twins. TCRdb ran MiXCR on the 5' RACE reads and lists one entry per CDR3 protein. There are nearly 900,000 distinct CDR3 sequences in the sample; around an eighth occur only once, and under 2% lies in the top ten. The same sample was also studied in work on yellow fever vaccine responses in identical twins.

The specimen sequenced was PBMCs. The receptors derive from a woman under 30 in good health. CDR3s include the opening cysteine and the closing phenylalanine or tryptophan. The D gene is left open where the match is weak. Expanded clones get a size class; other rows say once, few or many, or leave the size out.

v_call	d_call	clone_size	j_call	cdr3_aa	cdr3_nt
TRBV20-1	NA	NA	TRBJ2-6	CSARVSSGANVLTF	TGCAGTGCTAGAGTAAGCTCTGGGGCCAACGTCCTGACTTTC
TRBV12-3/TRBV12-4	NA	few	TRBJ2-1	CASSLDVIRNEQFF	TGTGCCAGCAGTTTGGATGTGATTCGGAATGAGCAGTTCTTC
TRBV18	NA	NA	TRBJ1-1	CASSLADKNTEAFF	TGTGCCAGCTCACTCGCAGACAAGAACACTGAAGCTTTCTTT
TRBV29-1	NA	few	TRBJ2-3	CSVDLANTDTQYF	TGCAGCGTTGACCTAGCTAACACAGATACGCAGTATTTT
TRBV7-9	NA	few	TRBJ2-1	CASRSPEGGSALNEQFF	TGTGCCAGCAGATCACCCGAGGGGGGCTCTGCGCTCAATGAGCAGTTCTTC
TRBV10-3	NA	NA	TRBJ1-1	CAIRDSGGMNTEAFF	TGTGCCATCAGAGATTCTGGGGGGATGAACACTGAAGCTTTCTTT
TRBV5-1	NA	many	TRBJ2-2	CASSLGIRPPGELFF	TGCGCCAGCAGCTTGGGAATCCGACCCCCCGGGGAGCTGTTTTTT
TRBV2	TRBD2	few	TRBJ2-1	CATTGLAGGEQFF	TGTGCCACCACGGGACTAGCGGGAGGGGAGCAGTTCTTC
TRBV12-3/TRBV12-4	TRBD2	NA	TRBJ2-3	CASSIGTSGSLDTQYF	TGTGCCAGCAGCATCGGGACTAGCGGGAGCCTGGATACGCAGTATTTT
TRBV2	NA	NA	TRBJ1-2	CASSDRRSHGYTF	TGTGCCAGCAGTGACAGGAGATCTCATGGCTACACCTTC
TRBV4-1	NA	many	TRBJ2-5	CASSPRLEETQYF	TGCGCCAGCAGCCCCAGGCTAGAAGAGACCCAGTACTTC
TRBV7-2	TRBD1	few	TRBJ1-1	CASSLGGDRAKNTEAFF	TGTGCCAGCAGCTTAGGGGGGGACAGGGCCAAGAACACTGAAGCTTTCTTT
TRBV25-1	NA	few	TRBJ2-2	CASSAVPVGKNTGELFF	TGTGCCAGCAGTGCAGTCCCCGTAGGGAAAAACACCGGGGAGCTGTTTTTT
TRBV6-5	TRBD1	few	TRBJ2-5	CASSYAGQGPETQYF	TGTGCCAGCAGTTACGCTGGACAGGGCCCAGAGACCCAGTACTTC
TRBV6-1	NA	few	TRBJ1-3	CASSERGTTYTIYF	TGTGCCAGCAGTGAACGGGGCACCACCTACACCATATATTTT
TRBV28	NA	NA	TRBJ1-2	CASTVSSGANYGYTF	TGTGCCAGCACAGTTTCAAGCGGCGCTAACTATGGCTACACCTTC
TRBV5-1	NA	few	TRBJ2-1	CASSPQTSLDEQFF	TGCGCCAGCAGCCCCCAGACTAGTTTGGATGAGCAGTTCTTC
TRBV7-9	NA	NA	TRBJ1-6	CASSWTGTANSPLHF	TGTGCCAGCAGCTGGACCGGGACGGCCAATTCACCCCTCCACTTT
TRBV7-9	NA	NA	TRBJ2-2	CASSRPGSGNSGELFF	TGTGCCAGCAGCCGACCGGGATCAGGGAACTCCGGGGAGCTGTTTTTT
TRBV20-1	NA	NA	TRBJ2-5	CCARGESRRTSIQETQYF	TGCTGTGCTAGAGGGGAATCCAGACGGACTTCCATCCAAGAGACCCAGTACTTC
TRBV9	NA	few	TRBJ2-1	CASSVAGANYNEQFF	TGTGCCAGCAGCGTAGCGGGGGCTAACTACAATGAGCAGTTCTTC
TRBV12-3/TRBV12-4	NA	many	TRBJ2-7	CASSFGDYEQYF	TGTGCCAGCAGTTTTGGCGATTACGAGCAGTACTTC
TRBV4-2	TRBD1	NA	TRBJ2-7	CASSQATGQGTYEQYF	TGTGCCAGCAGCCAGGCCACCGGACAGGGAACCTACGAGCAGTACTTC
TRBV15	TRBD1	NA	TRBJ2-3	CATSELPGQGRRDTQYF	TGTGCCACCAGCGAACTTCCGGGACAGGGCCGCCGGGATACGCAGTATTTT
TRBV10-1	TRBD2	NA	TRBJ2-1	CASTPEGAGARYNEQFF	TGCGCCAGCACACCCGAGGGAGCGGGGGCGCGGTACAATGAGCAGTTCTTC
TRBV11-2	NA	many	TRBJ1-1	CASSLNEGTEAFF	TGTGCCAGCAGCTTAAATGAGGGTACTGAAGCTTTCTTT
TRBV10-3	TRBD1	many	TRBJ1-2	CAISEGRTGNDYGYTF	TGTGCCATCAGTGAGGGGCGGACAGGCAATGACTATGGCTACACCTTC
TRBV5-1	NA	many	TRBJ1-1	CASRTTVGATEAFF	TGCGCCAGCAGGACCACCGTGGGGGCCACTGAAGCTTTCTTT
TRBV10-3	NA	few	TRBJ2-1	CAISGPVAEPKKGYEQFF	TGTGCCATCAGTGGACCAGTAGCTGAGCCCAAAAAGGGCTATGAGCAGTTCTTC
TRBV9	NA	many	TRBJ2-1	CASSAHRVDEQFF	TGTGCCAGCAGCGCACACAGGGTCGATGAGCAGTTCTTC
TRBV10-3	NA	NA	TRBJ2-5	CAISEGHRVLQYF	TGTGCCATCAGTGAGGGCCACAGGGTACTCCAGTACTTC
TRBV9	TRBD1	NA	TRBJ2-1	CASSVAFGQGNEQFF	TGTGCCAGCAGCGTAGCTTTCGGACAGGGCAATGAGCAGTTCTTC
TRBV3-1	NA	few	TRBJ2-2	CASSLQGTLNTGELFF	TGTGCCAGCAGCTTACAGGGTACCTTGAACACCGGGGAGCTGTTTTTT
TRBV11-2	NA	few	TRBJ1-4	CASSLAGTINEKLFF	TGTGCCAGCAGCTTAGCGGGGACCATAAATGAAAAACTGTTTTTT
TRBV12-3/TRBV12-4	NA	few	TRBJ2-2	CASLDRGMNTGELFF	TGTGCCAGTCTTGATCGGGGCATGAACACCGGGGAGCTGTTTTTT
TRBV7-2	TRBD2	NA	TRBJ2-3	CASSPNGGGTDTQYF	TGTGCCAGCAGCCCTAATGGGGGGGGCACAGATACGCAGTATTTT
TRBV6-5	TRBD2	NA	TRBJ2-1	CASSYGYLAGAYNEQFF	TGTGCCAGCAGTTACGGGTACCTAGCGGGAGCCTACAATGAGCAGTTCTTC
TRBV18	TRBD1	NA	TRBJ2-7	CASSPQFGQGGSYEQYF	TGTGCCAGCTCACCCCAATTCGGACAGGGGGGGTCCTACGAGCAGTACTTC
TRBV9	TRBD1	few	TRBJ2-7	CASSPRQGPSEQYF	TGTGCCAGCAGCCCGCGACAGGGCCCTTCCGAGCAGTACTTC
TRBV5-1	NA	many	TRBJ1-3	CASSYDISSGNTIYF	TGCGCCAGCAGCTACGATATAAGCTCTGGAAACACCATATATTTT
TRBV20-1	NA	few	TRBJ2-3	CSARGERATDTQYF	TGCAGTGCTAGAGGAGAGCGGGCCACAGATACGCAGTATTTT
TRBV27	NA	NA	TRBJ2-3	CASSLHGLSLTDTQYF	TGTGCCAGCAGTTTACACGGACTCTCACTCACAGATACGCAGTATTTT
TRBV29-1	NA	NA	TRBJ2-3	CSLRGTGLTDTQYF	TGCAGTCTGAGAGGGACGGGACTCACAGATACGCAGTATTTT
TRBV5-1	NA	NA	TRBJ1-5	CASRGREGQPQHF	TGCGCCAGCAGGGGTAGGGAGGGTCAGCCCCAGCATTTT
TRBV7-9	NA	few	TRBJ2-1	CASSFSEYNEQFF	TGTGCCAGCAGCTTTTCGGAATACAATGAGCAGTTCTTC
TRBV12-3/TRBV12-4	TRBD1	NA	TRBJ2-7	CASSLKGYDRVAPYEQYF	TGTGCCAGCAGTTTAAAAGGTTACGACAGGGTAGCTCCCTACGAGCAGTACTTC
TRBV11-2	NA	few	TRBJ1-1	CASSLGGTAFF	TGTGCCAGCAGCCTGGGAGGTACCGCTTTCTTT
TRBV29-1	NA	few	TRBJ1-1	CSVVRQTNTEAFF	TGCAGCGTTGTAAGACAGACGAACACTGAAGCTTTCTTT
TRBV12-3/TRBV12-4	NA	many	TRBJ2-3	CASSGGGTDTQYF	TGTGCCAGCAGCGGGGGAGGCACAGATACGCAGTATTTT
TRBV27	NA	many	TRBJ1-3	CASSFRGPGNTIYF	TGTGCCAGCAGTTTTCGGGGGCCTGGAAACACCATATATTTT
TRBV6-1	TRBD1	NA	TRBJ2-1	CASTTLEAPRDRKNEQFF	TGTGCCAGCACTACCCTGGAAGCGCCCCGGGACAGAAAAAATGAGCAGTTCTTC
TRBV6-1	NA	NA	TRBJ1-5	CASSPEDYQPQHF	TGTGCCAGCAGTCCTGAGGACTATCAGCCCCAGCATTTT
TRBV20-1	NA	few	TRBJ2-1	CSAREPYGGVYEQFF	TGCAGTGCTAGGGAGCCCTATGGGGGAGTTTATGAGCAGTTCTTC
TRBV27	TRBD2	few	TRBJ2-5	CASSPRLAGTRETQYF	TGTGCCAGCAGTCCGCGGCTAGCGGGGACGAGGGAGACCCAGTACTTC
TRBV29-1	NA	few	TRBJ1-2	CSVEDYEGPRDGYTF	TGCAGCGTTGAAGATTACGAGGGGCCGCGGGATGGCTACACCTTC
TRBV10-3	NA	NA	TRBJ2-1	CAISGGVSYNEQFF	TGTGCCATCAGTGGAGGGGTCTCCTACAATGAGCAGTTCTTC
TRBV6-5	TRBD2	NA	TRBJ2-5	CASSYAASGRAGETQYF	TGTGCCAGCAGTTACGCGGCTAGCGGGAGGGCCGGGGAGACCCAGTACTTC
TRBV5-5	NA	NA	TRBJ1-1	CASSFQGFEAFF	TGTGCCAGCAGCTTTCAGGGGTTTGAAGCTTTCTTT
TRBV12-3/TRBV12-4	TRBD2	few	TRBJ2-1	CASSFPGLASYNEQFF	TGTGCCAGCAGTTTTCCGGGACTAGCGTCCTACAATGAGCAGTTCTTC